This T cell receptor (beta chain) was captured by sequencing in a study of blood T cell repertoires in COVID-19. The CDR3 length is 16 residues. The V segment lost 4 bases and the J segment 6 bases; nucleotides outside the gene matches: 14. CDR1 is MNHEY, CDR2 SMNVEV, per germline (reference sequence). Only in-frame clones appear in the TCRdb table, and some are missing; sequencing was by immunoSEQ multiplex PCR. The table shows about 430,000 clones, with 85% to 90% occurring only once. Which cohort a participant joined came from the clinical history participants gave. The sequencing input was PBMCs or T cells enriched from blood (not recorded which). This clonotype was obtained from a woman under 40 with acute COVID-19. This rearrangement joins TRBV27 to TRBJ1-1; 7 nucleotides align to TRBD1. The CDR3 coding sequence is TGTGCCAGCAGTTCCTTAACGACAGGGCGCAATGCTGAAGCTTTCTTT. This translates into CASSSLTTGRNAEAFF.